The 21 T cell receptor beta chains listed next were all sequenced from one sample in a study of long-term antiretroviral therapy in people with HIV. The authors ran the immunoSEQ assay, v3.0, at survey level. TCRdb's copy holds only in-frame clones and misses some; the assay was immunoSEQ multiplex PCR. The sample has roughly 20,000 clones; about nine tenths are singletons. The source material was unsorted PBMCs, sampled 0.5 years after starting antiretroviral therapy. The receptors originated from a man in his forties with HIV.

V and J are TRBV5-1 and TRBJ2-1; TRBD2 aligns across 9 bases. This CDR3 has 15 residues. Germline lookup yields CDR1 SGHRS and CDR2 YFSETQ. The V segment lost 1 base and the J segment 6 bases; nucleotides outside the gene matches: 5. Written as DNA, the CDR3 is TGCGCCAGCAGCTTGTACGCGGGAGGGCCCAATGAGCAGTTCTTC. Amino acid sequence: CASSLYAGGPNEQFF. The full variable domain, completed using reference TRBV5-1 and TRBJ2-1, is KAGVTQTPRYLIKTRGQQVTLSCSPISGHRSVSWYQQTPGQGLQFLFEYFSETQRNKGNFPGRFSGRQFSNSRSEMNVSTLELGDSALYLCASSLYAGGPNEQFFGPGTRLTVL.

The J gene is TRBJ2-3, the V gene TRBV28; 8 bases match TRBD2. Germline V gene data show CDR1 as MDHEN and CDR2 as SYDVKM. The ends lost 8 bases at V and 2 bases at J; junction bases unmatched: 6. The CDR3 runs 14 residues. CDR3 DNA sequence: TGTGCCAGCCTTAGCGGGGTGGTCACAGATACGCAGTATTTT. It specifies CASLSGVVTDTQYF.

This clone is termed large. The V gene is TRBV7-8, the J gene TRBJ2-7; TRBD2 might be the D (6 bases). The CDR3 spans 14 residues. V lost 4 bases and J 4 bases, leaving 14 bases between the germline ends. Germline CDR1 reads SGHVS; CDR2 reads FQNEAQ. In nucleotides, the CDR3 is TGTGCCAGCAGCTCAGGGACTTGGGCTTACGAGCAGTACTTC. It is translated as CASSSGTWAYEQYF.

This chain links TRBV5-6 with TRBJ2-1; D remains ambiguous. The CDR3 covers 11 residues. Germline V gives CDR1 SGHDT, CDR2 YYEEEE. V was trimmed by 3 bases and J by 7 bases, leaving 5 bases between them. The CDR3 spells CASSSGNEQFF. DNA of the CDR3: TGTGCCAGCAGCTCTGGGAATGAGCAGTTCTTC.

The chain carries TRBV6-6 and TRBJ1-1; D not resolved. V was shortened by 1 base and J by 0 bases, with 3 bases between the two germline ends. Per germline, CDR1 MNHNY and CDR2 SVGAGI (reference sequence). The CDR3 runs 13 residues. The CDR3 loop reads CASSYLLNTEAFF. CDR3 nucleotides: TGTGCCAGCAGTTACTTGCTGAACACTGAAGCTTTCTTT.

The chain links TRBV6-1 to TRBJ1-2; TRBD1 matches at 9 bases. The CDR3 sequence is 14 residues long. V shed 3 bases, J shed 9 bases, and the junction held 8 bases outside the gene matches. From germline, CDR1 is MNHNS and CDR2 SASEGT. The CDR3, as DNA: TGTGCCAGCAGTGAGGGACAGGGCGTCAGCCGCTACACCTTC. This gives the protein CASSEGQGVSRYTF.

This clone has only a few counts. V and J are TRBV6-5 and TRBJ1-2; 7 bases map to TRBD1. CDR1 is MNHEY, CDR2 SVGAGI, per germline. This CDR3 is 11 amino acids long. The junction had 3 bases not matched to a gene; V was cut back by 10 bases and J by 4 bases. CDR3 coding DNA: TGTGCCACCGGGACAGCCTATGGCTACACCTTC. Translating it yields CATGTAYGYTF.

The chain combines TRBV4-2 with TRBJ2-3, with 9 bases that match TRBD2. Germline values: CDR1 LGHNA, CDR2 YNFKEQ. The junction had 13 bases not matched to a gene; V was cut back by 3 bases and J by 3 bases. The CDR3 is made up of 18 amino acids. CDR3 amino acids: CASSHPRGSSGETDTQYF. The CDR3 region has the DNA TGTGCCAGCAGCCACCCCAGGGGGTCTAGCGGGGAGACAGATACGCAGTATTTT.

The chain carries TRBV7-3 and TRBJ1-1; no reliable D call. There are 14 residues in the CDR3. Per germline, CDR1 SGHTA and CDR2 FQGTGA. The V end was cut by 5 bases, the J end by 4 bases, with 14 bases between. The CDR3 is CASSPALGGTEAFF. DNA for the CDR3: TGTGCCAGCAGCCCGGCTTTGGGCGGCACTGAAGCTTTCTTT. The full variable domain, rest sourced from reference TRBV7-3 and TRBJ1-1, is GAGVSQTPSNKVTEKGKYVELRCDPISGHTALYWYRQSLGQGPEFLIYFQGTGAADDSGLPNDRFFAVRPEGSVSTLKIQRTERGDSAVYLCASSPALGGTEAFFGQGTRLTVV.

This clone occurred once. This sequence joins TRBV27 and TRBJ2-7; D is uncertain. The germline V and J ends were trimmed by 3 bases and 5 bases, with 5 bases remaining between them. The CDR3 has 11 residues. Per the germline V gene, CDR1 is MNHEY and CDR2 is SMNVEV (reference sequence). CDR3 in amino acids: CASSLGNEQYF. For the CDR3, the DNA is TGTGCCAGCAGTTTGGGGAACGAGCAGTACTTC.

This clone was recorded only once. The chain couples TRBV9 to TRBJ1-4, with D hard to call. The CDR3 covers 15 residues. Germline CDR1 and CDR2: SGDLS and YYNGEE. The ends were cut back, 1 base at V and 5 bases at J, with 12 bases in the middle. CDR3: CASSVRRSSNEKLFF. CDR3 nucleotide sequence: TGTGCCAGCAGCGTACGAAGAAGCTCCAATGAAAAACTGTTTTTT.

The chain recombines TRBV18 with TRBJ2-7; 10 bases agree with TRBD1. Germline V CDR1 and CDR2: KGHSH, LQKENI. Trimming cost V 3 bases and J 1 base; bases outside gene matches: 3. This CDR3 spans 15 amino acids. CDR3 amino acids: CASSPGQGMSYEQYF. For the CDR3, the DNA is TGTGCCAGCTCACCGGGACAGGGGATGTCCTACGAGCAGTACTTC.

This clone was found once. The V and J genes are TRBV5-1 and TRBJ2-1; unclear D gene. Trimming cost V 4 bases and J 0 bases, with 11 bases left between them. The CDR3 extends over 15 amino acids. Germline values: CDR1 SGHRS, CDR2 YFSETQ. This CDR3 is CASSARSVSYNEQFF. In DNA, the CDR3 is TGCGCCAGCAGCGCCCGGAGCGTCTCCTACAATGAGCAGTTCTTC.

V is TRBV5-4 and J is TRBJ1-2; 9 positions match TRBD1. V lost 4 bases to trimming and J lost 8 bases; unmatched junction nucleotides: 9. Germline CDR1 reads SGHNT; CDR2 reads YYREEE (reference sequence). The CDR3 has 14 residues. The CDR3 DNA sequence: TGTGCCAGCAGCCCGGGACAGGGAATGGAAGGCTACACCTTC. This codes for CASSPGQGMEGYTF.

The chain employs TRBV30 and TRBJ2-4; D is uncertain. The CDR3 loop spans 13 amino acids. Germline CDR1 is GTSNPN and CDR2 is SVGIG (reference sequence). CDR3 amino acids: CHMGGIAKNIQYF. CDR3 bases: TGTCATATGGGTGGGATAGCCAAAAACATTCAGTACTTC.

The J gene is TRBJ1-6, the V gene TRBV25-1; unclear D gene. From germline, CDR1 is MGHDK and CDR2 SYGVNS. The CDR3 has 14 amino acids. Trimming took off 4 bases at V and 7 bases at J, with 11 bases between the two ends. CDR3 protein: CASSGGPPNSPLHF. The CDR3 DNA is TGTGCCAGCAGTGGCGGACCGCCGAATTCACCCCTCCACTTT.

The rearrangement links TRBV27 to TRBJ1-1; D not resolved. This CDR3 has 13 amino acids. The V gene lost 5 bases and the J gene lost 0 bases, with 7 bases spanning the gap. Looked up from germline, CDR1 is MNHEY and CDR2 is SMNVEV (reference sequence). This CDR3 reads CASSVLMNTEAFF. The CDR3 coding sequence is TGTGCCAGCAGTGTGCTGATGAACACTGAAGCTTTCTTT.

In this sample, this clone turned up a few times. The rearrangement links TRBV4-2 to TRBJ2-7; 9 bases align to TRBD1. CDR3 length equals 17 residues. V was pared by 0 bases and J by 0 bases, with 6 bases of the junction left unmatched. Germline values: CDR1 LGHNA, CDR2 YNFKEQ. The CDR3 is CASSQDSPGQGSYEQYF. For the CDR3, the DNA is TGTGCCAGCAGCCAAGATTCCCCGGGACAGGGCTCCTACGAGCAGTACTTC.

The V call is TRBV4-1, the J call TRBJ2-7, with 7 bases lining up with TRBD2. The CDR3 runs to 14 residues. Germline V gene lookup returns CDR1 MGHRA and CDR2 YSYEKL. The V segment lost 3 bases and the J segment 3 bases; nucleotides outside the gene matches: 5. CDR3 sequence: CASSHGRMNYEQYF. The DNA of the CDR3 is TGCGCCAGCAGCCACGGGAGGATGAACTACGAGCAGTACTTC.

With respect to this clone: The germline gene is not matched at one end of the junction; a read error may be the cause. This chain connects TRBV7-7 to TRBJ2-5; D is undetermined. Germline loops: CDR1 SSHAT, CDR2 FNYEAQ (reference sequence). The CDR3 sequence is 15 residues long. As DNA, the CDR3 is TGTGCTAGCAGCTTAGCCCCCAACCAACAAGAGACCCAGTACTTC. Residues: CASSLAPNQQETQYF.

The chain couples TRBV2 to TRBJ2-7, with no clear D. CDR1 is SNHLY, CDR2 FYNNEI, per germline. The CDR3 extends over 14 amino acids. V dropped 0 bases and J dropped 4 bases, with 10 bases sitting between them. CDR3 in amino acids: CASSEALLGYEQYF. CDR3 coding DNA: TGTGCCAGCAGTGAAGCCCTCCTGGGGTACGAGCAGTACTTC. Filled out from reference TRBV2 and TRBJ2-7, the complete variable domain reads EPEVTQTPSHQVTQMGQEVILRCVPISNHLYFYWYRQILGQKVEFLVSFYNNEISEKSEIFDDQFSVERPDGSNFTLKIRSTKLEDSAMYFCASSEALLGYEQYFGPGTRLTVT.